This TCR beta chain was identified in a study of human T cells and chemical hapten exposure. Turning to the study itself: Read at 6 days, the patch tests placed 0.01% DPC on the upper back.

Broader study findings: Expanded TCRs grouped into significantly more large CDR3 similarity clusters than controls produced.

Germline CDR1 reads LGHDT; CDR2 reads YNNKEL (reference sequence). The V and J ends lost 2 bases and 4 bases respectively, with 11 bases between them. This CDR3 region has 14 residues. This clonotype turned up a few times. Its antigen is still unknown. Time point in this sample: patch test 2, 6 weeks after DPC sensitization. As to treatment: therapeutic diphenylcyclopropenone sensitization with weekly scalp DPC. In the authors' workflow: Sample-level TCR yields exhibited a median of around 100,000, with a range of 23,224 to 690,600. One entry per CDR3 protein results from TCRdb running MiXCR on the RACE reads. In this record, the V and J calls reflect TCRdb's handling and not the investigators' own analysis. Among 85,000 to 100,000 distinct CDR3 sequences listed, approximately 9.9% were seen once.

This sequence was found in a man between 40 and 49 years old with alopecia areata. Some clones in this sample may be carry-over from other donors' samples. The rearrangement uses TRBV3-1 and TRBJ1-1; D is unresolved. Sequences were derived from whole blood, sampled in connection with sensitization to the hapten diphenylcyclopropenone (DPC). CDR3 sequence: CASSQRRIGTEAFF. The CDR3, as DNA: TGTGCCAGCAGCCAAAGGCGAATTGGCACTGAAGCTTTCTTT.